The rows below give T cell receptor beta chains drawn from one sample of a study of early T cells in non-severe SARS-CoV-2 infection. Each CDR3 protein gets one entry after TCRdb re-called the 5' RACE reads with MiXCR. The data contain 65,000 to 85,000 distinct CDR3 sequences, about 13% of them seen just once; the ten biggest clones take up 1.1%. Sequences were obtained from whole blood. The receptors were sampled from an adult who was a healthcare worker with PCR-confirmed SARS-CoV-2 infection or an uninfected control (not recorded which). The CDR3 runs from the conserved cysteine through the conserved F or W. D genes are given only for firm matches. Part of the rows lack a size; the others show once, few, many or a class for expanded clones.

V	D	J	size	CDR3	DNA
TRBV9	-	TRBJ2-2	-	CASSALWGRETGELFF	TGTGCCAGCAGCGCCTTGTGGGGCCGGGAGACCGGGGAGCTGTTTTTT
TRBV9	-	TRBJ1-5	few	CASSDRPTNQPQHF	TGTGCCAGCAGCGACCGACCTACCAATCAGCCCCAGCATTTT
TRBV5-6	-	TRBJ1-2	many	CASSLEYNYGYTF	TGTGCCAGCAGCTTGGAATATAATTATGGCTACACCTTC
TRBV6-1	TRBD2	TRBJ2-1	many	CASSEWTSGPNEQFF	TGTGCCAGCAGTGAATGGACTAGCGGGCCCAATGAGCAGTTCTTC
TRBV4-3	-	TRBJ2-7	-	CASSQDPGLSYEQYF	TGCGCCAGCAGCCAAGATCCCGGCCTTTCCTACGAGCAGTACTTC
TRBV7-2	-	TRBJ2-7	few	CASSWDLGYEQYF	TGTGCCAGCAGCTGGGACTTGGGGTACGAGCAGTACTTC
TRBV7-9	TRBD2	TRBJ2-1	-	CASSLGASGSVNEQFF	TGTGCCAGCAGCTTAGGGGCTAGCGGGAGTGTAAATGAGCAGTTCTTC
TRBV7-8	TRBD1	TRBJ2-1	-	CASSYGTVYADEQFF	TGTGCCAGCAGCTACGGGACAGTCTATGCCGATGAGCAGTTCTTC
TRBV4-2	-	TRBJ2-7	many	CASSQGGGYEQYF	TGTGCCAGCAGCCAAGGAGGGGGCTACGAGCAGTACTTC
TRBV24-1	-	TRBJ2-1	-	CATSDLGDNEQFF	TGTGCCACCAGTGATTTGGGAGACAATGAGCAGTTCTTC